This T cell receptor (beta chain) was sequenced in a study of cytomegalovirus exposure and HLA in healthy donors. In germline, CDR1 is KGHSH, CDR2 LQKENI. This CDR3 contains 17 residues. V shed 6 bases and J 0 bases; nucleotides not matched to a gene: 11. Study findings and constraints: Reports described diagnosis of cytomegalovirus status by the classifier as highly specific and sensitive. Testing in vitro showed a few CMV-associated chains specific for CMV antigens.

The PCR made use of 60 Vbeta and 13 Jbeta primers. Libraries were prepared by immunoSEQ multiplex PCR; TCRdb keeps only in-frame clonotypes and omits some of them. The table lists over 70,000 clones, approximately 65% of them singletons, with about 2% in the top ten. Healthy people donating bone marrow made up the donors. Donors sampled were nominally healthy, though unrecorded immune exposures were likely. In its sample, this clone was seen a few times. Its target is not known. The J gene is TRBJ1-5, the V gene TRBV18, with 7 positions matching TRBD1. The sequence was collected from a man aged 25-40 years in good health and CMV-seronegative. The sample comprised PBMCs. The CDR3 region has the DNA TGTGCCAGCTCCGCGGGACAGCTAAAACTTAGCAATCAGCCCCAGCATTTT. Translation gives CASSAGQLKLSNQPQHF.